These T cell receptor beta chains were read from a single sample in a study of cytomegalovirus exposure and HLA in healthy donors. Sequencing was performed with immunoSEQ multiplex PCR; in TCRdb, only in-frame clones are kept and a portion is missing. The table has about 150,000 clones, 85% to 90% seen once. The source material was PBMCs. The receptors were gathered from a woman aged 18-29 years in good health and CMV-seropositive. CDR3s include the opening cysteine and the closing phenylalanine or tryptophan. Each record gives: D gene, J gene, V gene, CDR3 length, clone size, CDR3 DNA, CDR3 protein. D genes are given only for firm matches. Where a row states a size, it is once, few, many or the class of an expanded clone; other rows omit it.

-	TRBJ1-2	TRBV29-1	14	-	TGCAGCGTTGATGGTGTTCTTGGGGGCAATGGCTACACCTTC	CSVDGVLGGNGYTF
-	TRBJ2-1	TRBV5-4	15	-	TGTGCCAGCAGCTTAATCGGGGGCTCCTACAATGAGCAGTTCTTC	CASSLIGGSYNEQFF
TRBD2	TRBJ2-7	TRBV4-2	16	once	TGTGCCAGCAGCCCCGCCCTAGCTAGCGGCGGCTACGAGCAGTACTTC	CASSPALASGGYEQYF
TRBD1	TRBJ2-1	TRBV23-1	14	-	TGCGCCAGCCCCGGACAGGACTCCTACAATGAGCAGTTCTTC	CASPGQDSYNEQFF
-	TRBJ2-1	TRBV29-1	14	-	TGCAGCGTTGAAGATAGGGGCACCTACAATGAGCAGTTCTTC	CSVEDRGTYNEQFF
TRBD2	TRBJ2-1	TRBV6-1	16	-	TGTGCCAGCAGTGAATTTAGCGGGAGCTCCTACAATGAGCAGTTCTTC	CASSEFSGSSYNEQFF
TRBD2	TRBJ2-1	TRBV9	16	-	TGTGCCAGCAGCGTAGAAGTAGCGGGGGTATGGGATGAGCAGTTCTTC	CASSVEVAGVWDEQFF
TRBD1	TRBJ1-4	TRBV9	15	once	TGTGCCAGCAGCGTAGTAGGGACAGGGGACGAAAAACTGTTTTTT	CASSVVGTGDEKLFF
-	TRBJ2-7	TRBV4-1	15	few	TGCGCCAGCAGCCAAGTCTCCGGGGAGACCTACGAGCAGTACTTC	CASSQVSGETYEQYF
-	TRBJ1-2	TRBV27	14	-	TGTGCCAGCAGGCTACAGGGAGCTAACTATGGCTACACCTTC	CASRLQGANYGYTF
TRBD2	TRBJ2-7	TRBV6-1	15	-	TGTGCCAGCAGTGAAGGGCGGGAGGGCCTCTACGAGCAGTACTTC	CASSEGREGLYEQYF
TRBD2	TRBJ2-5	TRBV11-3	18	-	TGTGCCAGCAGCTTAGTCTTTTATACTAGCGGGAGGGGAGAGACCCAGTACTTC	CASSLVFYTSGRGETQYF
TRBD1	TRBJ2-1	TRBV11-1	13	-	TGTGCCAGCAGTGTCAACAGGGGGCGCGAGCAGTTCTTC	CASSVNRGREQFF
-	TRBJ2-7	TRBV13	16	-	TGTGCCAGCAGCTTAGGGGGCCAGCCATACTCCTACGAGCAGTACTTC	CASSLGGQPYSYEQYF
TRBD2	TRBJ2-7	TRBV7-9	15	-	TGTGCCAGCAGCTTAAGTAAGGGGAGGGCCTACGAGCAGTACTTC	CASSLSKGRAYEQYF
-	TRBJ2-7	TRBV2	14	-	TGTGCCAGCTCAAAACTAGGGAAAGAGACGGAGCAGTACTTC	CASSKLGKETEQYF
TRBD1	TRBJ1-1	TRBV20-1	11	-	TGCAGTGCTAGAAGGGACAGGGTGACTTTCTTT	CSARRDRVTFF
-	TRBJ2-1	TRBV5-1	14	-	TGCGCCAGCAGCCTTGGGAGCTCCTACAATGAGCAGTTCTTC	CASSLGSSYNEQFF
-	TRBJ2-7	TRBV6-1	15	-	TGTGCCAGCAGTGAAAGTGGGGGCGTAGTCTACGAGCAGTACTTC	CASSESGGVVYEQYF
-	TRBJ2-1	TRBV7-3	15	-	TGTGCCAGCAGCGTGGATAGCGGACAATACAATGAGCAGTTCTTC	CASSVDSGQYNEQFF
TRBD2	TRBJ2-3	TRBV5-1	16	-	TGCGCCAGCAGCCGACTAGCGGGAGAGGGCACAGATACGCAGTATTTT	CASSRLAGEGTDTQYF
-	TRBJ2-7	TRBV4-1	17	-	TGCGCCAGCAGCCAAAAAATCAGCACCCACAGCTCCTACGAGCAGTACTTC	CASSQKISTHSSYEQYF
TRBD1	TRBJ2-1	TRBV25-1	13	-	TGTGCCAGCCATAGACAGGGGGACAATGAGCAGTTCTTC	CASHRQGDNEQFF
TRBD1	TRBJ2-7	TRBV30	12	-	TGTGCCTGGAGTGTCAGGGGGCACGAGCAGTACTTC	CAWSVRGHEQYF
-	TRBJ2-7	TRBV29-1	11	-	TGCAGCGTTGACGTTGCCTACGAGCAGTACTTC	CSVDVAYEQYF
-	TRBJ2-7	TRBV19	15	-	TGTGCCAGTAGTATGGTAGGAACAGGCTCCTACGAGCAGTACTTC	CASSMVGTGSYEQYF
-	TRBJ1-5	TRBV6-1	15	few	TGTGCCAGCAGTGAACAGCGAGTTAGCAATCAGCCCCAGCATTTT	CASSEQRVSNQPQHF
-	TRBJ2-2	TRBV30	13	-	TGTGCCTGGAGTCTACCGTACACCGGGGAGCTGTTTTTT	CAWSLPYTGELFF
TRBD1	TRBJ2-1	TRBV11-3	14	once	TGTGCCAGCAGCGCCTGGACAGGGTGGAATGAGCAGTTCTTC	CASSAWTGWNEQFF
TRBD2	TRBJ2-7	TRBV6-5	14	-	TGTGCCAGCAGAACCGGACTAGGTCGCTACGAGCAGTACTTC	CASRTGLGRYEQYF
-	TRBJ1-5	TRBV27	15	-	TGTGCCAGCAGTTTATCGTACGGGGGGGTTCAGCCCCAGCATTTT	CASSLSYGGVQPQHF
TRBD1	TRBJ1-2	TRBV25-1	14	-	TGTGCCAGCAGCCACAGGGGCTCTAACTATGGCTACACCTTC	CASSHRGSNYGYTF
-	TRBJ1-2	TRBV5-1	13	-	TGCGCCAGCAGCTTGGCGACAACATATGGCTACACCTTC	CASSLATTYGYTF
TRBD1	TRBJ1-1	TRBV11-3	15	-	TGTGCCAGCAGCTCAACCGGGACAGCGAACACTGAAGCTTTCTTT	CASSSTGTANTEAFF
-	TRBJ2-1	TRBV6-4	15	-	TGTGCCAGCAGTCCGGGGGACGGTGAGAATGGCGAACTGTTCTTC	CASSPGDGENGELFF
TRBD1	TRBJ1-3	TRBV4-1	14	-	TGCGCCAGCAGACCCATAGGACAGGGAGACACCATATATTTT	CASRPIGQGDTIYF
-	TRBJ1-1	TRBV9	13	-	TGTGCCAGCAGCGTAGTCATGAACACTGAAGCTTTCTTT	CASSVVMNTEAFF
TRBD2	TRBJ2-1	TRBV10-3	15	-	TGTGCCATCAGTGTGTCGGGAGGGGCCTACAATGAGCAGTTCTTC	CAISVSGGAYNEQFF
TRBD2	TRBJ2-1	TRBV7-6	18	-	TGTGCCAGCAGCTTGCGGACTAGCGGTCAAAATACAGACAATGAGCAGTTCTTC	CASSLRTSGQNTDNEQFF
-	TRBJ2-2	TRBV7-2	13	-	TGTGCCAGCAGCAGGGTACTAGCCGGGGAGCTGTTTTTT	CASSRVLAGELFF
TRBD2	TRBJ2-1	TRBV5-1	16	once	TGCGCCAGCTCAACCCCCGGGACTAGCGGGATAAATGAGCAGTTCTTC	CASSTPGTSGINEQFF
TRBD1	TRBJ2-7	TRBV15	15	once	TGTGCCACCAGCACCGAACCGGGACAGGGCTACGAGCAGTACTTC	CATSTEPGQGYEQYF